This T cell receptor beta chain is from a study of blood T cell repertoires in COVID-19. At the level of the study: The samples span acute and convalescent COVID-19 from the United States, Italy and Spain. The cDNA or gDNA used as material had been derived from T cells, B-cell-depleted T cells, or PBMCs.

Germline V gene sequence: CDR1 MDHEN, CDR2 SYDVKM. Trimming pared 1 base from V and 3 bases from J, leaving 19 bases between. The CDR3 is made up of 18 amino acids. Original analysis: How many nucleated cells were present was estimated from reference gene primer amplification. Generated by immunoSEQ multiplex PCR, the TCRdb table keeps only in-frame clones and is missing some. V, J and clone size derive from that table, while D and trimming were established from the DNA sequence. The repertoire holds fewer than 250,000 clones, with around 78% as singletons. The TCR originated in an older woman with active or convalescent COVID-19. The chain employs TRBV28 and TRBJ1-5; D call uncertain. Sequencing used peripheral blood. The CDR3 loop reads CASSLSKGLGSVNQPQHF. The CDR3 DNA follows: TGTGCCAGCAGTTTATCGAAGGGTTTGGGGAGCGTCAATCAGCCCCAGCATTTT.